These 18 T cell receptor beta chains were sequenced from one sample in a study of cytomegalovirus exposure and HLA in healthy donors. The PCR contained 60 Vbeta and 13 Jbeta primers. Using immunoSEQ multiplex PCR, the repertoire was profiled, and TCRdb retains in-frame clones only, with some absent. This repertoire shows over 200,000 clones, about 80% found once; its top ten account for roughly 0.58%. The sample taken for sequencing was PBMCs. These receptors were collected from a woman aged 40 to 49 in good health and CMV-seronegative.

The table lists this clone with a few counts. This sequence joins TRBV10-3 and TRBJ2-3, with D possibly TRBD1 on 6 matching bases. Germline V gene sequence: CDR1 ENHRY, CDR2 SYGVKD. Deletions cut 7 bases from V and 0 bases from J, with 11 bases between. The CDR3 runs 14 residues. This CDR3 reads CAIKVGASTDTQYF. CDR3 DNA sequence: TGTGCCATCAAGGTGGGGGCTAGCACAGATACGCAGTATTTT.

The sample holds a few counts of this clone. This chain connects TRBV5-5 to TRBJ1-1, with no clear D. The CDR3 totals 11 residues. V was shortened by 4 bases and J by 2 bases, with 3 bases between the two germline ends. CDR1 SGHKS and CDR2 YYEKEE come from the germline V gene (reference sequence). The CDR3 region has the DNA TGTGCCAGCAGCCGTAACACTGAAGCTTTCTTT. Its translation: CASSRNTEAFF. The full variable domain, in which reference TRBV5-5 and TRBJ1-1 provide the parts outside the CDR3, is DAGVTQSPTHLIKTRGQQVTLRCSPISGHKSVSWYQQVLGQGPQFIFQYYEKEERGRGNFPDRFSARQFPNYSSELNVNALLLGDSALYLCASSRNTEAFFGQGTRLTVV.

V gene TRBV13 combines with J gene TRBJ2-1; 13 bases map to TRBD2. This CDR3 region has 15 residues. Trimming took 0 bases from V and 9 from J; bases not matched to a gene: 2. In germline, CDR1 is PRHDT, CDR2 FYEKMQ (reference sequence). The CDR3 sequence: CASSLGLAGGLEQFF. In DNA, the CDR3 is TGTGCCAGCAGCTTAGGACTAGCGGGGGGGCTTGAGCAGTTCTTC.

The V and J genes are TRBV4-1 and TRBJ1-1, with D unresolved. In germline, CDR1 is MGHRA, CDR2 YSYEKL. The CDR3 has 16 amino acids. V lost 4 bases to trimming and J lost 1 base, with 16 bases between them. CDR3 loop: CASSPGGGRRNTEAFF. DNA of the CDR3: TGCGCCAGCAGCCCCGGCGGTGGGAGGAGGAACACTGAAGCTTTCTTT.

The chain is built from TRBV7-2 and TRBJ1-2; 11 nucleotides match TRBD1. There are 15 residues in the CDR3. V lost 5 bases and J lost 7; bases outside the gene matches: 9. In germline, CDR1 is SGHTA, CDR2 FQGNSA. CDR3 residues: CASSQRGQGVSGYTF. Here the CDR3 DNA reads TGTGCCAGCAGCCAAAGGGGACAGGGGGTCTCTGGCTACACCTTC.

The J gene is TRBJ1-4, the V gene TRBV5-8; D not resolved. The V end lost 4 bases, the J end lost 0 bases, and 13 bases lay between the germline ends. The germline CDR1 and CDR2 sequences are SGHTS and YDEGEE. The CDR3 loop spans 16 amino acids. Here the CDR3 reads CASSLFDGATNEKLFF. The CDR3 DNA reads TGTGCCAGCAGCCTCTTCGACGGAGCAACTAATGAAAAACTGTTTTTT.

J is TRBJ1-2 and V is TRBV27; D is ambiguous. The CDR3 contains 15 residues. V was cut by 5 bases and J by 4 bases, with 17 bases left in between. The V gene's germline CDR1 is MNHEY and CDR2 SMNVEV (reference sequence). CDR3 DNA: TGTGCCAGCAGTCCATTTAGTTTGTCTGGCTATGGCTACACCTTC. Translation gives CASSPFSLSGYGYTF.

Concerning this clone itself: Other nucleotide sequences from this sample produce the same CDR3. The chain has TRBV5-1 and TRBJ2-5; the D is unclear. The CDR3 spans 13 residues. Germline V lookup: CDR1 SGHRS, CDR2 YFSETQ. The V and J ends lost 0 bases and 2 bases respectively, with 5 bases between them. The CDR3 is CASSLGLQETQYF. DNA for the CDR3: TGCGCCAGCAGCTTGGGTTTACAAGAGACCCAGTACTTC.

The V and J genes are TRBV7-2 and TRBJ2-2, with 10 nucleotides matching TRBD2. Looked up from germline, CDR1 is SGHTA and CDR2 is FQGNSA. The CDR3 is 17 amino acids. V lost 2 bases and J lost 4; bases outside the gene matches: 7. The CDR3 is CASSLWSSGGSTGELFF. Here the CDR3 DNA reads TGTGCCAGCAGCTTATGGAGTAGCGGGGGGTCCACCGGGGAGCTGTTTTTT. The entire variable domain, with the rest obtained from reference TRBV7-2 and TRBJ2-2, is as follows: GAGVSQSPSNKVTEKGKDVELRCDPISGHTALYWYRQSLGQGLEFLIYFQGNSAPDKSGLPSDRFSAERTGGSVSTLTIQRTQQEDSAVYLCASSLWSSGGSTGELFFGEGSRLTVL.

V and J are TRBV7-9 and TRBJ1-2, with 7 positions matching TRBD1. The CDR3 is made up of 15 amino acids. V lost 2 bases to trimming and J lost 4 bases; unmatched junction nucleotides: 7. CDR1 is SEHNR and CDR2 is FQNEAQ in the germline V gene (reference sequence). The CDR3 is CASSLTGEESYGYTF. The CDR3 region has the DNA TGTGCCAGCAGCTTAACAGGGGAGGAGAGCTATGGCTACACCTTC.

This clone was seen only a few times. This CDR3 is CASSLAWVAGRIDTQYF. DNA for the CDR3: TGTGCCAGCAGCTTGGCCTGGGTAGCGGGTCGAATAGATACGCAGTATTTT. V is TRBV5-5 and J is TRBJ2-3; 7 bases map to TRBD2. Trimming at V came to 0 bases and at J to 5 bases, leaving 12 bases not matched to a gene. The CDR3 covers 17 residues. Germline CDR1 SGHKS, CDR2 YYEKEE (reference sequence). Together with reference TRBV5-5 and TRBJ2-3, the CDR3 gives the full variable domain: DAGVTQSPTHLIKTRGQQVTLRCSPISGHKSVSWYQQVLGQGPQFIFQYYEKEERGRGNFPDRFSARQFPNYSSELNVNALLLGDSALYLCASSLAWVAGRIDTQYFGPGTRLTVL.

This clone has a single count. The chain links TRBV5-6 to TRBJ2-7, with 7 positions matching TRBD1. Per the germline V gene, CDR1 is SGHDT and CDR2 is YYEEEE. V shed 3 bases and J 4 bases; nucleotides not matched to a gene: 10. The CDR3 has 15 amino acids. DNA of the CDR3: TGTGCCAGCAGCTGGACAGGCGGTCGAGGGTACGAGCAGTACTTC. Residues: CASSWTGGRGYEQYF.

A word on this clone: Other nucleotide sequences from this sample produce the same CDR3. The chain joins TRBV9 to TRBJ1-1; D remains ambiguous. Germline V lookup: CDR1 SGDLS, CDR2 YYNGEE. V was pared by 0 bases and J by 3 bases, with 9 bases between. CDR3 length: 14 residues. In nucleotides, the CDR3 is TGTGCCAGCAGCGTAGCGCACAGAGACACTGAAGCTTTCTTT. Residues: CASSVAHRDTEAFF.

This clone was observed a handful of times. The chain joins TRBV12-5 to TRBJ2-1; D is perhaps TRBD1 (6 bases). V lost 2 bases to trimming and J lost 9 bases, with 11 bases between them. CDR3 length equals 13 residues. The germline gives CDR1 LGHNT, CDR2 FRNRAP. The CDR3 loop is CASGLTGWTEQFF. The CDR3 DNA is TGTGCTAGTGGTTTGACAGGGTGGACTGAGCAGTTCTTC.

CDR3 in amino acids: CASSWDRGFGTEAFF. DNA of the CDR3: TGTGCCAGCAGCTGGGACAGGGGATTTGGCACTGAAGCTTTCTTT. This rearrangement joins TRBV5-8 to TRBJ1-1; 10 positions match TRBD1. With V trimmed by 3 bases and J by 4 bases, 6 bases remained unmatched. The CDR3 is 15 amino acids. Germline-derived CDR1 and CDR2 are SGHTS and YDEGEE. The complete variable domain, with remaining parts taken from reference TRBV5-8 and TRBJ1-1, reads EAGVTQSPTHLIKTRGQQATLRCSPISGHTSVYWYQQALGLGLQFLLWYDEGEERNRGNFPPRFSGRQFPNYSSELNVNALELEDSALYLCASSWDRGFGTEAFFGQGTRLTVV.

This rearrangement joins TRBV5-1 to TRBJ2-5; 8 bases line up with TRBD1. Germline V lookup: CDR1 SGHRS, CDR2 YFSETQ. After removal of 3 bases from V and 6 bases from J, the junction contained 7 bases not matched to a gene. The CDR3 extends over 14 amino acids. CDR3 nucleotide sequence: TGCGCCAGCAGCTACGGGACAGGCGGACAGACCCAGTACTTC. Amino acid sequence: CASSYGTGGQTQYF.

The chain is built from TRBV28 and TRBJ2-7; D possibly corresponds to TRBD1 (5 bases). This CDR3 is built from 15 residues. From germline, CDR1 is MDHEN and CDR2 SYDVKM. The V end lost 5 bases, the J end lost 6 bases, and 20 bases lay between the germline ends. CDR3 nucleotide sequence: TGTGCCAGCAGTAGAGACAGTAGATTTGTGGGCGAGCAGTACTTC. Protein: CASSRDSRFVGEQYF. The complete variable domain, with remaining parts taken from reference TRBV28 and TRBJ2-7, reads DVKVTQSSRYLVKRTGEKVFLECVQDMDHENMFWYRQDPGLGLRLIYFSYDVKMKEKGDIPEGYSVSREKKERFSLILESASTNQTSMYLCASSRDSRFVGEQYFGPGTRLTVT.

This clone was counted a few times. The chain carries TRBV4-1 and TRBJ2-5; TRBD2 agrees at 9 bases. Germline loops: CDR1 MGHRA, CDR2 YSYEKL. The CDR3 is 16 amino acids. J lost 4 bases, V lost 3 bases, and 9 bases had no gene match. The CDR3 DNA follows: TGCGCCAGCAGCCAGAGTGGGGCGGGGGGGCCAGAGACCCAGTACTTC. Its protein is CASSQSGAGGPETQYF.